These T cell receptor beta chains were read from a single sample in a study of cytomegalovirus exposure and HLA in healthy donors. The table came from immunoSEQ multiplex PCR; TCRdb's copy has only in-frame clones and leaves some out. Of approximately 150,000 clones listed, roughly 63% are singletons. Material: PBMCs. These receptors were taken from a woman aged 55 to 70 in good health and CMV-seropositive. Both conserved end residues are part of each CDR3.

v_call	j_call	cdr3_aa
TRBV2	TRBJ1-2	CASTRGDGYTF
TRBV7-6	TRBJ2-3	CASSLSHVLAGVWDTQYF
TRBV9	TRBJ2-7	CASSPQGNPYEQYF
TRBV5-1	TRBJ2-7	CASSLTGGSSYEQYF
TRBV19	TRBJ2-1	CASAPPGISYNEQFF
TRBV4-3	TRBJ2-3	CASGAGRTDTQYF
TRBV4-1	TRBJ2-1	CASSHPAPRQGYNEQFF
TRBV4-3	TRBJ1-5	CASSQGSRGRGNQPQHF
TRBV11-2	TRBJ1-2	CASSLVRGSDYGYTF
TRBV10-2	TRBJ2-3	CASSETSGRTDTQYF
TRBV4-3	TRBJ2-1	CASSQGGQGGFGEQFF
TRBV5-1	TRBJ1-3	CASSFNQGANGNTIYF
TRBV19	TRBJ2-5	CASSPGLAPRGETQYF
TRBV28	TRBJ2-5	CASSGQAIGTQYF
TRBV27	TRBJ2-2	CASSLSSTGELFF
TRBV19	TRBJ2-2	CASMSGPNTGELFF
TRBV10-3	TRBJ1-2	CAINAGANYGYTF
TRBV30	TRBJ2-7	CAWSKGTGGGEQYF
TRBV2	TRBJ2-1	CASSDNEQFF
TRBV7-2	TRBJ1-5	CASSPFGGANQPQHF
TRBV27	TRBJ2-3	CASSVGSGSVSSTQYF
TRBV19	TRBJ1-2	CGTGSNYGYTF
TRBV28	TRBJ2-2	CASRVSGTTGELFF
TRBV28	TRBJ2-4	CASSFSRTSGRGVAKNIQYF
TRBV6-6	TRBJ2-7	CASSPAGARVDEQYF
TRBV2	TRBJ1-2	CASNRDRANYGYTF
TRBV28	TRBJ2-7	CASSFFLRGSPMDEQYF
TRBV5-1	TRBJ2-1	CASSSPGGRGSYNEQFF
TRBV7-9	TRBJ2-1	CASSETSGRSEQFF
TRBV19	TRBJ2-4	CASSMGGRSKNIQYF
TRBV7-3	TRBJ2-2	CASSPGVGFGELFF
TRBV6-1	NA	CASIKEGYEQYF
TRBV4-2	TRBJ2-1	CASSQDNAGRAPAYNEQFF
TRBV4-2	TRBJ1-1	CASSQDKVGSHTEAFF
TRBV7-3	TRBJ2-1	CASSSTSGSSEQFF